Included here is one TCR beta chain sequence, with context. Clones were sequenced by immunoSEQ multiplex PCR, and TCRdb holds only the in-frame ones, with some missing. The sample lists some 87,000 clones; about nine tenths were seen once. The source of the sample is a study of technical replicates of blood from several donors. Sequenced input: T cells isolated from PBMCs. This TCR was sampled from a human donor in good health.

CDR3 residues: CASSSTGGLYSNQPQHF. The CDR3 nucleotides read TGTGCCAGCAGTTCAACAGGGGGCCTCTATAGCAATCAGCCCCAGCATTTT. This chain connects TRBV28 to TRBJ1-5; 9 bases fit TRBD1. This CDR3 region has 17 residues. Trimming took 4 bases from V and 0 from J; bases not matched to a gene: 7. CDR1 and CDR2 (germline): MDHEN, SYDVKM.